The 4 T cell receptor beta chains below were found in one sample sequenced in a study of cytomegalovirus exposure and HLA in healthy donors. Repertoires were generated with immunoSEQ multiplex PCR, while TCRdb's copy carries only in-frame clones and drops some. The table shows 200,000 to 300,000 clones, with about 86% occurring only once. Sequenced: PBMCs. The receptors stem from a woman aged 25-40 years in good health and CMV-seropositive.

This clone occurred once. This chain joins TRBV5-1 and TRBJ2-7; D may be TRBD1 (6 bases). Deletions cut 4 bases from V and 0 bases from J, with 14 bases between. CDR1 is SGHRS and CDR2 is YFSETQ in the germline V gene. CDR3 length: 15 residues. CDR3 nucleotides: TGCGCCAGCAGCGGCCGGGACACTAGCTCCTACGAGCAGTACTTC. Protein: CASSGRDTSSYEQYF.

The J gene is TRBJ1-5, the V gene TRBV11-2; 9 positions match TRBD1. This CDR3 is built from 18 residues. Trimming took 0 bases from V and 6 from J; bases not matched to a gene: 12. The germline V gene encodes CDR1 SGHAT and CDR2 FQNNGV. This chain's CDR3 is CASSLDAPGQGYRQPQHF. CDR3 bases: TGTGCCAGCAGCTTAGATGCCCCGGGACAGGGATACCGTCAGCCCCAGCATTTT.

The chain uses TRBV6-4 and TRBJ2-1, with a weak D call TRBD1 (6 bases). This CDR3 has 13 amino acids. Germline loops: CDR1 MRHNA, CDR2 SNTAGT. Trimming took off 5 bases at V and 5 bases at J, with 10 bases between the two ends. In DNA, the CDR3 is TGTGCCAGCAGTCCAGGGGTAGACAATGAGCAGTTCTTC. It encodes CASSPGVDNEQFF.

The chain has TRBV7-2 and TRBJ1-2, with D maybe TRBD1 (6 bases). The CDR3 covers 13 residues. Trimming shortened V by 1 base and J by 8 bases, and 11 bases separated the two germline ends. CDR1 is SGHTA, CDR2 FQGNSA, per germline. In nucleotides, the CDR3 is TGTGCCAGCAGCTTAGACAGGGTAGGCGGCTACACCTTC. It encodes CASSLDRVGGYTF.